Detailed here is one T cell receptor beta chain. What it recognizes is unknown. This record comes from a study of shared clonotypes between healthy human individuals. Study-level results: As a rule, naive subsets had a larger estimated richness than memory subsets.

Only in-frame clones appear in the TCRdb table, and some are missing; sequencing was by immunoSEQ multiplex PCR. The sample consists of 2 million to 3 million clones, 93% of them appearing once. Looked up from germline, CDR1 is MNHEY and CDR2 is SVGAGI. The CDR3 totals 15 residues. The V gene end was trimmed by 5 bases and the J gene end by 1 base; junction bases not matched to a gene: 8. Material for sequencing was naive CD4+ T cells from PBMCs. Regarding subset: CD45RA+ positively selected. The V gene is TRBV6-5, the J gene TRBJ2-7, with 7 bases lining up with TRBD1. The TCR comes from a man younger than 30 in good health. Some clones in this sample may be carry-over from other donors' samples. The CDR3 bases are TGTGCCAGCAGTCGCATCCGGGACAGATCCTACGAGCAGTACTTC. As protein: CASSRIRDRSYEQYF.